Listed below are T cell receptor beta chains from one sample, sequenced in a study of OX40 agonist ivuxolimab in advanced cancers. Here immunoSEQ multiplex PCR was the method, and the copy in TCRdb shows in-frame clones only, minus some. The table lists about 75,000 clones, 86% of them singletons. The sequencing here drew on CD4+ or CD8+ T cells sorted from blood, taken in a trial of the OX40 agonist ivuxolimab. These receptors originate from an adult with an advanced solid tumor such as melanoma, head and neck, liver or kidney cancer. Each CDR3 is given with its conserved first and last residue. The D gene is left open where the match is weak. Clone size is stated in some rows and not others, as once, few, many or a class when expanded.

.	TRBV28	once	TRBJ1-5	CASSLWDQPQHF	TGTGCCAGCAGTTTATGGGATCAGCCCCAGCATTTT
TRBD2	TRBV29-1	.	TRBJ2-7	CSVVGRGIIYEQYF	TGCAGCGTTGTCGGGCGGGGGATCATTTACGAGCAGTACTTC
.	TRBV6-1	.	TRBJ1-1	CATFPPGGEAFF	TGTGCCACCTTCCCCCCGGGGGGCGAAGCTTTCTTT
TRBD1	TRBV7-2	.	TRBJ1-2	CASSYGQGAYGYTF	TGTGCCAGCAGCTACGGACAGGGGGCTTACGGCTACACCTTC
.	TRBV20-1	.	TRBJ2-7	CSARQVYEQYF	TGCAGTGCTAGACAGGTCTACGAGCAGTACTTC
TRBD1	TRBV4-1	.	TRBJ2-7	CASSQVTAEYRGTYEQYF	TGCGCCAGCAGCCAAGTAACAGCGGAATACAGGGGTACCTACGAGCAGTACTTC
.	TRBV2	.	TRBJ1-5	CASSESSVSNQPQHF	TGTGCCAGCAGTGAAAGTAGCGTAAGCAATCAGCCCCAGCATTTT
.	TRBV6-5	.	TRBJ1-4	CASSLRGFHEKLFF	TGTGCCAGCAGTTTGCGGGGGTTCCATGAAAAACTGTTTTTT
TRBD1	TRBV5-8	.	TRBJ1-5	CASSLDRGSRNQPQHF	TGTGCCAGCAGCTTGGACAGGGGCTCTCGAAATCAGCCCCAGCATTTT
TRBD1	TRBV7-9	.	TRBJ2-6	CASSLGQGDLSGANVLTF	TGTGCCAGCAGCTTAGGACAGGGAGATCTCTCTGGGGCCAACGTCCTGACTTTC
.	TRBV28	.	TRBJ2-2	CASSFRAWELFF	TGTGCCAGCAGTTTTAGGGCGTGGGAGCTGTTTTTT
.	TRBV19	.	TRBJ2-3	CASSITGDVDTQYF	TGTGCCAGTAGTATCACCGGGGATGTAGATACGCAGTATTTT
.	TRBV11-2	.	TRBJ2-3	CASSLVTGRELTQYF	TGTGCCAGCAGCTTAGTGACAGGGAGGGAACTTACGCAGTATTTT
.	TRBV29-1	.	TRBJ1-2	CSVEAPWIPYGYTF	TGCAGCGTTGAAGCCCCGTGGATCCCCTATGGCTACACCTTC
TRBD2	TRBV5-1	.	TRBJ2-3	CASSTSGGPSTDTQYF	TGCGCCAGCAGCACTAGCGGGGGACCTAGCACAGATACGCAGTATTTT
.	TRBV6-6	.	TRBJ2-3	CASSYMRESDTQYF	TGTGCCAGCAGTTACATGAGGGAGTCAGATACGCAGTATTTT
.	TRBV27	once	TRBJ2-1	CASSFPSSGNYNEQFF	TGTGCCAGCAGTTTCCCAAGTAGCGGAAACTACAATGAGCAGTTCTTC
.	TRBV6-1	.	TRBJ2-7	CASVGDYEQYF	TGTGCCAGCGTTGGGGATTACGAGCAGTACTTC
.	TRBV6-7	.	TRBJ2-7	CASRHYEQYF	TGTGCCAGCAGGCACTACGAGCAGTACTTC
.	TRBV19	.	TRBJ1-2	CASSGTNNYGYTF	TGTGCCAGTAGTGGAACAAACAACTATGGCTACACCTTC
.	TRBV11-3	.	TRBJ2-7	CASSLSPLRASYEQYF	TGTGCCAGCAGCTTAAGCCCCCTCAGGGCCTCCTACGAGCAGTACTTC
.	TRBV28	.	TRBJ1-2	CASLEGEAGYTF	TGTGCCAGCTTAGAGGGGGAGGCTGGCTACACCTTC
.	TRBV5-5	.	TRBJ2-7	CASSLAGSRSYEQYF	TGTGCCAGCAGCTTGGCGGGGTCCAGGAGCTACGAGCAGTACTTC
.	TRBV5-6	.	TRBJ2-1	CASSGTGTNEQFF	TGTGCCAGCAGCGGGACCGGGACAAATGAGCAGTTCTTC
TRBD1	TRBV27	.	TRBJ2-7	CASSTGQGWNEQYF	TGTGCCAGCAGCACAGGACAGGGGTGGAACGAGCAGTACTTC
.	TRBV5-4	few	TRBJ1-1	CASSFQENTEAFF	TGTGCCAGCAGCTTTCAGGAGAACACTGAAGCTTTCTTT
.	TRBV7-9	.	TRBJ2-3	CASSITDTQYF	TGTGCCAGCAGCATTACAGATACGCAGTATTTT
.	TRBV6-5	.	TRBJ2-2	CASSGVKNTGELFF	TGTGCCAGCAGTGGAGTAAAGAACACCGGGGAGCTGTTTTTT
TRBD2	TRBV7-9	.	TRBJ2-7	CASSLARGRAGEQYF	TGTGCCAGCAGCTTAGCTCGCGGGAGGGCCGGCGAGCAGTACTTC
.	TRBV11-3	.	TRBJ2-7	CASSPQAIQYEQYF	TGTGCCAGCAGCCCACAAGCGATTCAATACGAGCAGTACTTC
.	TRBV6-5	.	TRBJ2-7	CASSTQLRNEQYF	TGTGCCAGCAGTACCCAGCTCAGAAACGAGCAGTACTTC
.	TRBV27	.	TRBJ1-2	CASSLNGQNYGYTF	TGTGCCAGCAGTTTAAATGGACAAAACTATGGCTACACCTTC
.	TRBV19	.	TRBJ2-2	CASRRTGELFF	TGTGCCAGTAGACGCACCGGGGAGCTGTTTTTT
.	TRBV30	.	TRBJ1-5	CAWSVGQPQHF	TGTGCCTGGAGTGTCGGGCAGCCCCAGCATTTT
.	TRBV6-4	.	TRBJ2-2	CASSETSGELFF	TGTGCCAGCAGCGAGACTAGCGGGGAGCTGTTTTTT
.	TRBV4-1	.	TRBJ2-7	CASSQTALTYEQYF	TGCGCCAGCAGCCAAACCGCCCTTACCTACGAGCAGTACTTC
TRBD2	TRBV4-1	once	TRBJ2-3	CASSQGSLAGGDTQYF	TGCGCCAGCAGCCAAGGAAGTCTAGCGGGGGGAGATACGCAGTATTTT
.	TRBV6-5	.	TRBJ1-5	CASSYSWNQPQHF	TGTGCCAGCAGTTACTCTTGGAATCAGCCCCAGCATTTT
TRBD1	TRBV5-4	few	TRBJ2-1	CASSLGGQESYNEQFF	TGTGCCAGCAGCTTGGGGGGACAGGAGTCCTACAATGAGCAGTTCTTC
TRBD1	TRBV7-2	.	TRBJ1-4	CASSPRQGTNEKLFF	TGTGCCAGCAGCCCTCGACAGGGTACTAATGAAAAACTGTTTTTT
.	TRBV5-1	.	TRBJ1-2	CASSLDSNYGYTF	TGCGCCAGCAGCTTGGACTCTAACTATGGCTACACCTTC
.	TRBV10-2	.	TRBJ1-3	CASSAGNTIYF	TGCGCCAGCAGTGCTGGAAACACCATATATTTT
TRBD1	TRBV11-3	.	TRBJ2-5	CASSPGGGQGRQETQYF	TGTGCCAGCAGCCCAGGTGGCGGACAGGGGCGGCAAGAGACCCAGTACTTC
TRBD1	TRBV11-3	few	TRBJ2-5	CASSSRGQGFQETQYF	TGTGCCAGCAGCTCCCGGGGACAGGGTTTCCAAGAGACCCAGTACTTC
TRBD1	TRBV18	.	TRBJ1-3	CASSPAGGTGNTIYF	TGTGCCAGCTCACCGGCAGGGGGCACAGGAAACACCATATATTTT
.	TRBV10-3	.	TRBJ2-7	CAIRLDSPYEQYF	TGTGCCATCCGACTGGACAGCCCCTACGAGCAGTACTTC
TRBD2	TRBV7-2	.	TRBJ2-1	CASSPSSGGRGNEQFF	TGTGCCAGCAGCCCTTCTAGCGGGGGCCGGGGCAATGAGCAGTTCTTC
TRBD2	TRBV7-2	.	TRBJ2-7	CASSFSGKIYEQYF	TGTGCCAGCAGTTTTAGCGGGAAGATTTACGAGCAGTACTTC
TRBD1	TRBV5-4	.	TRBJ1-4	CASSFSGTGGEKLFF	TGTGCCAGCAGCTTCTCCGGGACAGGGGGAGAAAAACTGTTTTTT
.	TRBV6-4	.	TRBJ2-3	CASSAQGNSDTQYF	TGTGCCAGCAGTGCGCAGGGGAATTCGGATACGCAGTATTTT
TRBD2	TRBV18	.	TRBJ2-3	CASSPPTGGLDTQYF	TGTGCCAGCTCACCACCCACGGGGGGATTAGATACGCAGTATTTT